Listed here are 12 T cell receptor beta chains from one sample, sequenced in a study of T cells in Graves' hyperthyroidism and ophthalmopathy. TCR beta CDR3 regions were amplified from RNA transcripts. RT-PCR in the first round (using the HTBI primer set) targeted the TCR CDR3. TCRdb re-called the multiplex PCR reads through MiXCR, storing one row per CDR3 protein. Seen here are approximately 300,000 distinct CDR3 sequences, about a sixth observed once, and the top ten hold around 58%. Material: blood. These receptors were obtained from an older woman with Graves' ophthalmopathy.

This clonotype has only a few counts. CDR3: CASSIGQGTQETQYF. CDR3 DNA: TGCGCCAGCAGCATAGGACAGGGGACACAAGAGACCCAGTACTTC. This rearrangement joins TRBV5-1 to TRBJ2-5, with 9 bases fitting TRBD1. CDR1 is SGHRS and CDR2 is YFSETQ in the germline V gene. The CDR3 length is 15 residues. The V segment lost 4 bases and the J segment 2 bases; nucleotides outside the gene matches: 6.

The table lists this clonotype with many counts. This chain connects TRBV20-1 to TRBJ1-3; D unresolved. Trimming took off 4 bases at V and 0 bases at J, with 10 bases between the two ends. Germline V gene data show CDR1 as DFQATT and CDR2 as SNEGSKA (reference sequence). The CDR3 covers 14 residues. Here the CDR3 DNA reads TGCAGTGCTACGACATCCAGCTCTGGAAACACCATATATTTT. Translating it yields CSATTSSSGNTIYF.

This clonotype was counted many times. This rearrangement joins TRBV7-2 to TRBJ2-3; D is ambiguous. Germline CDR1 and CDR2: SGHTA and FQGNSA. V gave up 0 bases and J gave up 0 bases, with 10 bases separating them. This CDR3 is 16 amino acids long. The CDR3 region has the DNA TGTGCCAGCAGCTTAGCGGGGTATACTAGCACAGATACGCAGTATTTT. Protein sequence: CASSLAGYTSTDTQYF.

This clonotype came up many times. The chain carries TRBV20-1 and TRBJ1-1; D gene unclear. Trimming cost V 6 bases and J 11 bases, with 19 bases left between them. The CDR3 loop spans 12 amino acids. The germline gives CDR1 DFQATT, CDR2 SNEGSKA (reference sequence). The DNA for the CDR3 is TGCAGTGCGGAGGTCAGAATACGTTGGGCTTTCTTT. Protein sequence: CSAEVRIRWAFF.

In this sample, this clonotype turned up many times. This chain links TRBV5-6 with TRBJ1-1; tentative D call: TRBD1 (5 bases). Germline lookup yields CDR1 SGHDT and CDR2 YYEEEE. Trimming shortened V by 1 base and J by 1 base, and 20 bases separated the two germline ends. The CDR3 extends over 18 amino acids. The CDR3 region is CASSLSTGKGIRNTEAFF. Here the CDR3 DNA reads TGTGCCAGCAGCTTGAGCACCGGGAAGGGGATTAGGAACACTGAAGCTTTCTTT. The full variable domain, its missing parts supplied by reference TRBV5-6 and TRBJ1-1, is DAGVTQSPTHLIKTRGQQVTLRCSPKSGHDTVSWYQQALGQGPQFIFQYYEEEERQRGNFPDRFSGHQFPNYSSELNVNALLLGDSALYLCASSLSTGKGIRNTEAFFGQGTRLTVV.

Notes on this clonotype: A clone one base away is much larger, so this may be a read error. The chain has TRBV7-2 and TRBJ2-2; 8 bases align to TRBD2. The CDR3 is 18 amino acids. CDR1 is SGHTA, CDR2 FQGNSA, per germline. The CDR3 bases are TGTGTCAGCAGTACAAGGGGGGCGGGAGGCGGAAGCACCGGGGAGCTGTTTTTT. Its protein product is CVSSTRGAGGGSTGELFF. Combining the CDR3 with reference TRBV7-2 and TRBJ2-2 gives the whole variable domain GAGVSQSPSNKVTEKGKDVELRCDPISGHTALYWYRQSLGQGLEFLIYFQGNSAPDKSGLPSDRFSAERTGGSVSTLTIQRTQQEDSAVYLCVSSTRGAGGGSTGELFFGEGSRLTVL.

The CDR3 DNA is TGTGCCAGCAGAGAACAGGAACCCACTAATAATTCACCCCTCCACTTT. This encodes CASREQEPTNNSPLHF. V gene TRBV2 combines with J gene TRBJ1-6; the D gene is possibly TRBD1 (5 bases). The length of the CDR3 is 16 residues. Germline V lookup: CDR1 SNHLY, CDR2 FYNNEI. The V end was cut by 6 bases, the J end by 5 bases, with 17 bases between. Looking up the rest from reference TRBV2 and TRBJ1-6 gives the full variable domain: EPEVTQTPSHQVTQMGQEVILRCVPISNHLYFYWYRQILGQKVEFLVSFYNNEISEKSEIFDDQFSVERPDGSNFTLKIRSTKLEDSAMYFCASREQEPTNNSPLHFGNGTRLTVT.

The rearrangement links TRBV27 to TRBJ1-1; D is ambiguous. Trimming took 2 bases from V and 4 from J, leaving 26 bases between them. The CDR3 has 19 amino acids. Germline assignment: CDR1 MNHEY and CDR2 SMNVEV (reference sequence). Here the CDR3 reads CASSLNLGYPLGASTEAFF. The CDR3 coding sequence is TGTGCCAGCAGTTTAAATCTTGGGTACCCATTGGGCGCAAGCACTGAAGCTTTCTTT.

The J gene is TRBJ2-1, the V gene TRBV20-1; 11 bases are shared with TRBD2. J lost 12 bases, V lost 1 base, and 8 bases had no gene match. Germline V gene sequence: CDR1 DFQATT, CDR2 SNEGSKA (reference sequence). The CDR3 totals 14 residues. Here the CDR3 DNA reads TGCAGTGCTAGAGCACTAGCGGGAGAACGGGGGCAGTTCTTC. Its translation is CSARALAGERGQFF.

The V gene is TRBV19, the J gene TRBJ2-4; TRBD2 might be the D (5 bases). Germline values: CDR1 LNHDA, CDR2 SQIVND (reference sequence). This CDR3 has 12 residues. Trimming cost V 8 bases and J 6 bases, with 11 bases left between them. The DNA of the CDR3 is TGTGCCAGTTCTGTAGAGGGAAACATTCAGTACTTC. It translates to CASSVEGNIQYF. Looking up the rest from reference TRBV19 and TRBJ2-4 gives the full variable domain: DGGITQSPKYLFRKEGQNVTLSCEQNLNHDAMYWYRQDPGQGLRLIYYSQIVNDFQKGDIAEGYSVSREKKESFPLTVTSAQKNPTAFYLCASSVEGNIQYFGAGTRLSVL.

This clonotype has ten or more counts. The CDR3 loop reads CASSLGSSGADEQYF. The CDR3 DNA reads as TGCGCCAGCAGCTTGGGGTCTTCGGGTGCCGACGAGCAGTACTTC. This chain links TRBV5-1 with TRBJ2-7; D unresolved. Trimming cost V 0 bases and J 5 bases, with 15 bases left between them. CDR3 length equals 15 residues. Germline V CDR1 and CDR2: SGHRS, YFSETQ.

J is TRBJ2-5 and V is TRBV9; 9 bases are shared with TRBD2. CDR3 length equals 17 residues. Germline loops: CDR1 SGDLS, CDR2 YYNGEE. Trimming cost V 4 bases and J 5 bases; bases outside gene matches: 15. The CDR3 spells CASSPPDGGGASETQYF. The DNA of the CDR3 is TGTGCCAGCAGCCCCCCTGATGGCGGGGGGGCGTCGGAGACCCAGTACTTC.